The 27 T cell receptor beta chains presented below share a single source sample, sequenced in a study of shared clonotypes between healthy human individuals. Only CD45RO-negative cells positively selected for CCR7 counted as naive CD8 cells, so terminally differentiated effector memory CD45RA+ cells were excluded. Here immunoSEQ multiplex PCR was the method, and the copy in TCRdb shows in-frame clones only, minus some. In the table there are around 1.9 million clones, around 93% of which are singletons. Input material: naive CD8+ T cells from PBMCs. These receptors originate from a man between 18 and 35 years old in good health. Some clones in this sample may be carry-over from other donors' samples.

The chain recombines TRBV6-1 with TRBJ2-4; the D gene could be TRBD1 or TRBD2 (5 bases each). The CDR3 covers 14 residues. CDR1 and CDR2 (germline): MNHNS, SASEGT. Trimming shortened V by 6 bases and J by 1 base, and 10 bases separated the two germline ends. The CDR3: CASSTRDAKNIQYF. The CDR3 nucleotides are TGTGCCAGCAGCACCCGGGACGCCAAAAACATTCAGTACTTC.

This clone was observed a single time. Additional DNA sequences in this sample encode the identical CDR3. The V and J genes are TRBV27 and TRBJ1-5; D possibly corresponds to TRBD1 (5 bases). Trimming took off 5 bases at V and 3 bases at J, with 11 bases between the two ends. The CDR3 has 14 residues. CDR1 and CDR2 (germline): MNHEY, SMNVEV (reference sequence). This CDR3 reads CASSPTGANQPQHF. The CDR3 bases are TGTGCCAGCAGTCCGACTGGGGCCAATCAGCCCCAGCATTTT.

This clone was counted a single time. The chain employs TRBV27 and TRBJ2-7, with D perhaps matching TRBD2 (6 bases). Trimming removed 6 bases at V and 1 base at J, with 19 bases between. CDR3 length: 16 amino acids. The V gene's germline CDR1 is MNHEY and CDR2 SMNVEV (reference sequence). In nucleotides, the CDR3 is TGTGCCAGCAGCCCTAGCGCCGGAGAGGCGTCCTACGAGCAGTACTTC. Translated: CASSPSAGEASYEQYF.

The chain carries TRBV7-9 and TRBJ1-2; the match to TRBD1 covers 7 bases. V was pared by 5 bases and J by 7 bases, with 10 bases of the junction left unmatched. There are 14 residues in the CDR3. Per the germline V gene, CDR1 is SEHNR and CDR2 is FQNEAQ (reference sequence). CDR3 nucleotides: TGTGCCAGCAGCGGCCCACAGGGGAGAGGTGGCTACACCTTC. Amino acids: CASSGPQGRGGYTF.

CDR3 region: CASRPDLEYEQYF. The CDR3 nucleotides are TGTGCCAGCAGGCCGGACCTTGAGTACGAGCAGTACTTC. The chain has TRBV25-1 and TRBJ2-7; D gene uncertain. Per germline, CDR1 MGHDK and CDR2 SYGVNS. The length of the CDR3 is 13 residues. V lost 6 bases and J 4 bases, leaving 13 bases between the germline ends.

This clone came up a few times. J is TRBJ1-1 and V is TRBV29-1; D gene unclear. Looked up from germline, CDR1 is SQVTM and CDR2 is ANQGSEA. CDR3 length equals 12 residues. With 4 bases removed from V and 0 bases from J, the gap between germline ends came to 6 bases. CDR3 nucleotides: TGCAGCGTTGGATTAATGAACACTGAAGCTTTCTTT. This gives the protein CSVGLMNTEAFF.

The CDR3 DNA reads as TGTGCCAGCAGTGAACGTCCAGGGGGGCAGTTCTTC. Translation gives CASSERPGGQFF. The chain recombines TRBV6-1 with TRBJ2-1; 7 bases map to TRBD1. There are 12 residues in the CDR3. The V segment lost 2 bases and the J segment 12 bases; nucleotides outside the gene matches: 4. Germline values: CDR1 MNHNS, CDR2 SASEGT.

The rearrangement joins TRBV15 to TRBJ2-1; 8 bases are shared with TRBD2. Per the germline V gene, CDR1 is LNHNV and CDR2 is YYDKDF (reference sequence). V was pared by 10 bases and J by 7 bases, with 12 bases of the junction left unmatched. CDR3 length equals 14 residues. The CDR3 loop reads CAIGIGSGGNEQFF. In nucleotides, the CDR3 is TGTGCCATCGGGATAGGGAGCGGGGGAAATGAGCAGTTCTTC. The whole variable domain, remainder taken from reference TRBV15 and TRBJ2-1, is DAMVIQNPRYQVTQFGKPVTLSCSQTLNHNVMYWYQQKSSQAPKLLFHYYDKDFNNEADTPDNFQSRRPNTSFCFLDIRSPGLGDTAMYLCAIGIGSGGNEQFFGPGTRLTVL.

The CDR3 sequence is CASSYSTRGRGEAFF. The CDR3 DNA sequence: TGTGCCAGCAGTTACTCGACTCGGGGTCGAGGTGAAGCTTTCTTT. V usage is TRBV6-5 and J usage is TRBJ1-1; the D is unclear. The CDR3 runs to 15 residues. Germline V gene sequence: CDR1 MNHEY, CDR2 SVGAGI. The ends were cut back, 0 bases at V and 7 bases at J, with 15 bases in the middle.

The J gene is TRBJ2-7, the V gene TRBV18, with D perhaps assigned TRBD1 or TRBD2 (5 bases each). This CDR3 is 14 amino acids long. From germline, CDR1 is KGHSH and CDR2 LQKENI. Between the trimmed V and J ends, which lost 3 bases and 4 bases, there was a span of 13 bases. The CDR3 protein is CASSPRDGPYEQYF. The CDR3 coding sequence is TGTGCCAGCTCACCCCGGGACGGACCTTACGAGCAGTACTTC.

The chain is built from TRBV29-1 and TRBJ2-7, with 7 nucleotides matching TRBD1. The CDR3 contains 13 residues. V shed 5 bases, J shed 0 bases, and the junction held 4 bases outside the gene matches. Looked up from germline, CDR1 is SQVTM and CDR2 is ANQGSEA. CDR3 in DNA: TGCAGCGTTCTGACAGGGTACTCCTACGAGCAGTACTTC. Its translation is CSVLTGYSYEQYF.

This chain connects TRBV9 to TRBJ2-5; D ambiguous. This CDR3 comprises 14 residues. Germline V lookup: CDR1 SGDLS, CDR2 YYNGEE. V shed 0 bases and J shed 7 bases, with 13 bases lying between them. CDR3: CASSVDRALGTQYF. The CDR3 DNA sequence: TGTGCCAGCAGCGTAGATCGGGCCCTTGGGACCCAGTACTTC.

The V gene is TRBV11-2, the J gene TRBJ2-7; TRBD2 aligns across 11 bases. CDR1 and CDR2 from the germline V gene are SGHAT and FQNNGV. This CDR3 has 15 amino acids. V was pared by 0 bases and J by 6 bases, with 4 bases of the junction left unmatched. The chain's CDR3 is CASSLDRLAGGEQYF. CDR3 nucleotide sequence: TGTGCCAGCAGCTTAGATAGGCTAGCGGGAGGCGAGCAGTACTTC.

The CDR3 coding sequence is TGTGCCAGCTCACCACCTAGGCAGGGGACTGGAAACACCATATATTTT. Translating gives CASSPPRQGTGNTIYF. The gene calls are TRBV18 and TRBJ1-3; maybe TRBD1 (6 bases). The germline V gene encodes CDR1 KGHSH and CDR2 LQKENI. This CDR3 spans 16 amino acids. V was cut by 0 bases and J by 2 bases, with 11 bases left in between.

The chain employs TRBV11-2 and TRBJ2-2; 8 bases map to TRBD2. The CDR3 contains 16 residues. J lost 8 bases, V lost 7 bases, and 15 bases had no gene match. CDR1 is SGHAT, CDR2 FQNNGV, per germline. CDR3 coding DNA: TGTGCCAGCACAATACGGGAGGGCCAAAAAGCGGGGGAGCTGTTTTTT. It encodes CASTIREGQKAGELFF.

The chain carries TRBV5-6 and TRBJ2-1; 12 bases match TRBD2. Germline CDR1 reads SGHDT; CDR2 reads YYEEEE. V gave up 0 bases and J gave up 3 bases; unmatched junction bases: 4. The CDR3 consists of 17 residues. The CDR3 nucleotides read TGTGCCAGCAGCTTGGATACGGGACTAGCGGGCTACAATGAGCAGTTCTTC. It is translated as CASSLDTGLAGYNEQFF.

The chain is built from TRBV9 and TRBJ2-5; D call uncertain. The V end lost 4 bases, the J end lost 7 bases, and 17 bases lay between the germline ends. Germline assignment: CDR1 SGDLS and CDR2 YYNGEE. The CDR3 is made up of 14 amino acids. The CDR3 is CASSSSGSKGTQYF. The CDR3 DNA is TGTGCCAGCAGCTCTTCCGGTTCCAAAGGGACCCAGTACTTC.

V and J are TRBV10-2 and TRBJ2-5; TRBD1 matches at 7 bases. Germline V gene data show CDR1 as WSHSY and CDR2 as SAAADI. CDR3 length: 15 amino acids. Germline trimming cut 3 bases from V and 1 base from J; bases unmatched to any gene: 5. CDR3 coding DNA: TGCGCCAGCAGTGACCCCGGGACAGCCCAAGAGACCCAGTACTTC. It encodes CASSDPGTAQETQYF.

This clone was seen many times. The chain couples TRBV9 to TRBJ1-1; TRBD1 matches at 7 bases. CDR1 SGDLS and CDR2 YYNGEE come from the germline V gene. The CDR3 is 15 amino acids. V dropped 3 bases and J dropped 3; count of bases not matched to a gene: 8. CDR3 loop: CASSATGAGDTEAFF. CDR3 nucleotides: TGTGCCAGCAGCGCAACAGGGGCCGGGGACACTGAAGCTTTCTTT.

This clone has only one observation. J is TRBJ2-7 and V is TRBV5-8; D not certain. The V and J ends lost 5 bases and 2 bases respectively, with 14 bases between them. The CDR3 sequence is 14 residues long. Germline CDR1 SGHTS, CDR2 YDEGEE. CDR3 DNA: TGTGCCAGCAGTCTGACACGAGCGACCTACGAGCAGTACTTC. It specifies CASSLTRATYEQYF.

This clone was seen a single time. The chain uses TRBV7-9 and TRBJ2-7; 8 positions agree with TRBD2. The CDR3 is 15 residues long. Losses at the gene ends were 2 bases for V and 3 bases for J; bases not matched to a gene: 6. The germline gives CDR1 SEHNR, CDR2 FQNEAQ (reference sequence). This chain's CDR3 is CASSLSGREYYEQYF. The CDR3 nucleotides read TGTGCCAGCAGCTTAAGCGGGAGAGAGTACTACGAGCAGTACTTC. The entire variable domain, with the rest obtained from reference TRBV7-9 and TRBJ2-7, is as follows: DTGVSQNPRHKITKRGQNVTFRCDPISEHNRLYWYRQTLGQGPEFLTYFQNEAQLEKSRLLSDRFSAERPKGSFSTLEIQRTEQGDSAMYLCASSLSGREYYEQYFGPGTRLTVT.

The J gene is TRBJ2-7, the V gene TRBV5-6; 9 bases align to TRBD1. V shed 2 bases and J 5 bases; nucleotides not matched to a gene: 5. Looked up from germline, CDR1 is SGHDT and CDR2 is YYEEEE. CDR3 length: 14 amino acids. DNA of the CDR3: TGTGCCAGCAGCTTCGTGGGACAGGGCCACGAGCAGTACTTC. Its translation: CASSFVGQGHEQYF. Using reference TRBV5-6 and TRBJ2-7 for the parts outside the CDR3, the full variable domain is DAGVTQSPTHLIKTRGQQVTLRCSPKSGHDTVSWYQQALGQGPQFIFQYYEEEERQRGNFPDRFSGHQFPNYSSELNVNALLLGDSALYLCASSFVGQGHEQYFGPGTRLTVT.

A word on this clone: Different DNA sequences within this sample yield the same CDR3. DNA for the CDR3: TGTGCCAGCAGTTTAGTAGTCTACGAGCAGTACTTC. It specifies CASSLVVYEQYF. The chain has TRBV28 and TRBJ2-7; D unresolved. The CDR3 length is 12 residues. V was trimmed by 2 bases and J by 3 bases, leaving 5 bases between them. Germline V lookup: CDR1 MDHEN, CDR2 SYDVKM. Full variable domain (rest looked up from reference TRBV28 and TRBJ2-7): DVKVTQSSRYLVKRTGEKVFLECVQDMDHENMFWYRQDPGLGLRLIYFSYDVKMKEKGDIPEGYSVSREKKERFSLILESASTNQTSMYLCASSLVVYEQYFGPGTRLTVT.

The chain combines TRBV10-2 with TRBJ2-2; D call uncertain. Germline assignment: CDR1 WSHSY and CDR2 SAAADI. The CDR3 loop spans 15 amino acids. Trimming left V 3 bases short and J 0 bases short, with 8 bases between. For the CDR3, the DNA is TGCGCCAGCAGTGAAAAGGTTACGAACACCGGGGAGCTGTTTTTT. It codes for CASSEKVTNTGELFF.

The CDR3 loop is CASSRWNSNFYEQYF. In DNA, the CDR3 is TGTGCCAGCAGCAGATGGAACAGCAACTTCTACGAGCAGTACTTC. This chain uses TRBV5-6 with TRBJ2-7; D remains unclear. Germline V gives CDR1 SGHDT, CDR2 YYEEEE. CDR3 length: 15 residues. V shed 4 bases and J shed 3 bases, with 17 bases lying between them.

The chain joins TRBV28 to TRBJ2-7; 10 bases are shared with TRBD1. Losses at the gene ends were 3 bases for V and 8 bases for J; bases not matched to a gene: 4. The CDR3 is 13 residues long. The germline CDR1 and CDR2 sequences are MDHEN and SYDVKM. The CDR3 protein is CASSFRQGAKQYF. As DNA, the CDR3 is TGTGCCAGCAGTTTCCGACAGGGGGCAAAGCAGTACTTC.

J is TRBJ1-5 and V is TRBV7-9, with 7 bases lining up with TRBD1. After removal of 5 bases from V and 7 bases from J, the junction contained 11 bases not matched to a gene. This CDR3 has 15 residues. CDR1 is SEHNR and CDR2 is FQNEAQ in the germline V gene (reference sequence). The chain's CDR3 is CASSVASGGGQPQHF. The CDR3 DNA sequence: TGTGCCAGCAGCGTGGCTTCAGGGGGAGGGCAGCCCCAGCATTTT.